This TCR beta chain was captured in a study of T cell responses to AZD1222 COVID-19 vaccine. Here immunoSEQ multiplex PCR was the method, and the copy in TCRdb shows in-frame clones only, minus some. This sample has over 100,000 clones, with over 75% found just once. Study-wide results and limits: Spike-wide vaccine-associated CD4 TCRs dominated at 160-218 and 743-854. Donors skewed white British and female; clonal diversity was possibly underestimated.

The CDR3 contains 14 residues. V was cut by 7 bases and J by 1 base, with 12 bases left in between. Germline values: CDR1 SNHLY, CDR2 FYNNEI. In the case of this clone: Its antigen is undetermined.

This TCR was recovered from an adult in good health. Sequences were derived from peripheral blood, sampled on day 0 of AZD1222 vaccination. The V and J genes are TRBV2 and TRBJ2-3; D gene unclear. The CDR3 DNA sequence: TGTGCCAGCAATTACGCTACAGGCACAGATACGCAGTATTTT. Translating it yields CASNYATGTDTQYF.